The sequence of this TCR beta chain was determined in a study of blood T cell repertoires in COVID-19. Using immunoSEQ multiplex PCR, the repertoire was profiled, and TCRdb retains in-frame clones only, with some absent. The sample has about 180,000 clones, roughly 88% seen once. The trim removed 5 bases at V and 9 bases at J, leaving 5 bases unmatched. The CDR3 covers 14 residues. Germline-derived CDR1 and CDR2 are SSHAT and FNYEAQ (reference sequence). Researchers sorted participants into cohorts using their self-reported clinical history. The sequence derives from a man aged 50-59 years who had recovered from COVID-19. The chain combines TRBV7-7 with TRBJ2-1, with 12 bases identical to TRBD2. Sequenced sample: PBMCs or T cells enriched from blood (not recorded which). As DNA, the CDR3 is TGTGCCAGCAGCCCTAGCGGGGGGGGATTTGAGCAGTTCTTC. As protein: CASSPSGGGFEQFF.